A single sample is the source of the 18 T cell receptor beta chains below, sequenced in a study of T cell repertoires in cytomegalovirus infection. TCRdb used MiXCR to reprocess the reads, holding one entry per CDR3 protein. This table has roughly 240,000 distinct CDR3 sequences, 6.5% appearing once. The sample was PBMCs. Source of these receptors: a human donor in good health (CMV status not recorded). Some clones in this sample may be carry-over from other donors' samples.

The CDR3 sequence: CALQTLAIEQFF. CDR3 DNA: TGTGCCTTACAGACCTTAGCCATTGAGCAGTTCTTC. V gene TRBV30 combines with J gene TRBJ2-1; D call uncertain. Germline V gene data show CDR1 as GTSNPN and CDR2 as SVGIG (reference sequence). The germline V and J ends were trimmed by 7 bases and 9 bases, with 16 bases remaining between them. The CDR3 is made up of 12 amino acids.

This clonotype was observed many times. The chain combines TRBV5-1 with TRBJ2-3; 8 bases fit TRBD2. CDR1 SGHRS and CDR2 YFSETQ come from the germline V gene. This CDR3 comprises 13 residues. V shed 7 bases and J 6 bases; nucleotides not matched to a gene: 7. The chain's CDR3 is CASQYERGDTQYF. The CDR3 nucleotides are TGCGCCAGCCAATATGAGCGGGGGGATACGCAGTATTTT. The variable domain in full, with the rest retrieved from reference TRBV5-1 and TRBJ2-3, is KAGVTQTPRYLIKTRGQQVTLSCSPISGHRSVSWYQQTPGQGLQFLFEYFSETQRNKGNFPGRFSGRQFSNSRSEMNVSTLELGDSALYLCASQYERGDTQYFGPGTRLTVL.

A word on this clonotype: This clone may be a read error of a much larger clone one base away. The chain employs TRBV2 and TRBJ1-4; D is perhaps TRBD1 (5 bases). The CDR3 has 14 residues. Germline CDR1 SNHLY, CDR2 FYNNEI. CDR3 sequence: CAGSDLDINEKLFF. The CDR3, as DNA: TGTGCCGGCAGTGATCTGGACATCAATGAAAAACTGTTTTTT.

This clonotype appeared many times. The chain couples TRBV28 to TRBJ1-5, with D possibly TRBD1 on 5 matching bases. Trimming removed 10 bases at V and 5 bases at J, with 18 bases between. This CDR3 is 14 amino acids long. Germline V gives CDR1 MDHEN, CDR2 SYDVKM. This CDR3 reads CATPGGGSDQPQHF. The CDR3 region has the DNA TGTGCCACCCCCGGTGGGGGATCGGATCAGCCCCAGCATTTT.

This clonotype was recorded at least ten times. The chain uses TRBV7-8 and TRBJ1-2, with D possibly matching TRBD1 (5 bases). V dropped 1 base and J dropped 3 bases, with 9 bases sitting between them. This CDR3 region has 14 residues. Germline CDR1 SGHVS, CDR2 FQNEAQ. CDR3 bases: TGTGCCAGCAGCTTAGGCGCGGGGGACTATGGCTACACCTTC. It is translated as CASSLGAGDYGYTF.

This clonotype was found a few times. The rearrangement uses TRBV3-1 and TRBJ2-3; no firm D call. Trimming took 1 base from V and 6 from J, leaving 5 bases between them. Germline CDR1 is LGHDT and CDR2 is YNNKEL (reference sequence). The CDR3 loop spans 12 amino acids. CDR3 in amino acids: CASSQGTDTQYF. CDR3 in DNA: TGTGCCAGCAGCCAAGGGACGGATACGCAGTATTTT.

The chain recombines TRBV6-6 with TRBJ1-1; unclear D gene. This CDR3 is 11 amino acids long. With 7 bases removed from V and 7 bases from J, the gap between germline ends came to 10 bases. CDR1 MNHNY and CDR2 SVGAGI come from the germline V gene (reference sequence). CDR3 protein: CASIWAREAFF. The CDR3 DNA reads as TGTGCCAGCATCTGGGCGCGTGAAGCTTTCTTT.

In this sample, this clonotype turned up many times. CDR3 coding DNA: TGTGCCAGCAGTTACGGCCCGGGACTCTCCACAGATACGCAGTATTTT. This sequence encodes CASSYGPGLSTDTQYF. The chain combines TRBV6-2 or TRBV6-3 with TRBJ2-3, with a tentative D call TRBD2 (6 bases). CDR1 is MNHEY, CDR2 SVGEGT, per germline. With 2 bases removed from V and 2 bases from J, the gap between germline ends came to 14 bases. CDR3 length equals 16 residues.

This clonotype occurred many times. The V and J genes are TRBV7-2 and TRBJ1-4; 7 positions agree with TRBD1. CDR1 and CDR2 from the germline V gene are SGHTA and FQGNSA. After removal of 2 bases from V and 4 bases from J, the junction contained 19 bases not matched to a gene. This CDR3 has 20 residues. Here the CDR3 reads CASSLLVGRGLDRDNEKLFF. DNA of the CDR3: TGTGCCAGCAGCTTACTCGTAGGGCGCGGGTTAGACAGGGATAATGAAAAACTGTTTTTT.

This clonotype was seen ten or more times. Written as DNA, the CDR3 is TGTGCCAGCAGTTACTCGGCCCCCCTGAACACCGGGGAGCTGTTTTTT. It encodes CASSYSAPLNTGELFF. The genes are TRBV6-2 or TRBV6-3 and TRBJ2-2; no firm D call. Trimming pared 0 bases from V and 1 base from J, leaving 9 bases between. Germline V gene sequence: CDR1 MNHEY, CDR2 SVGEGT. The length of the CDR3 is 16 residues.

This sequence joins TRBV29-1 and TRBJ2-5; 10 bases match TRBD2. The length of the CDR3 is 15 residues. Germline CDR1 SQVTM, CDR2 ANQGSEA. J lost 5 bases, V lost 5 bases, and 11 bases had no gene match. The CDR3 here is CSVKMGSGGGETQYF. The CDR3 DNA follows: TGCAGCGTTAAAATGGGGAGCGGGGGGGGGGAGACCCAGTACTTC.

This clonotype was counted ten times or more. V gene TRBV5-1 combines with J gene TRBJ2-6; D is unclear. Per the germline V gene, CDR1 is SGHRS and CDR2 is YFSETQ. The V gene lost 1 base and the J gene lost 0 bases, with 5 bases spanning the gap. The CDR3 consists of 15 residues. The CDR3: CASSLITSGANVLTF. CDR3 DNA sequence: TGCGCCAGCAGCTTGATCACCTCTGGGGCCAACGTCCTGACTTTC.

This clonotype showed up many times. The CDR3 region has the DNA TGCAGTTCTTCCACAGGCCCCAACTATGGCTACACCTTC. This encodes CSSSTGPNYGYTF. The rearrangement joins TRBV20-1 to TRBJ1-2, with a weak D call TRBD1 (5 bases). Trimming pared 8 bases from V and 2 bases from J, leaving 15 bases between. The CDR3 is 13 amino acids. The germline V gene encodes CDR1 DFQATT and CDR2 SNEGSKA (reference sequence).

This clonotype was seen a handful of times. The chain combines TRBV20-1 with TRBJ2-4; no reliable D call. Germline V lookup: CDR1 DFQATT, CDR2 SNEGSKA (reference sequence). This CDR3 region has 13 residues. V shed 4 bases and J shed 8 bases, with 15 bases lying between them. The CDR3 DNA reads TGCAGTGCTATAGAACTCCTCGAGGACATTCAGTACTTC. It translates to CSAIELLEDIQYF.

This clonotype was counted ten times or more. The genes are TRBV11-2 and TRBJ1-1, with 10 nucleotides matching TRBD1. The CDR3 is 14 amino acids. Germline values: CDR1 SGHAT, CDR2 FQNNGV. V shed 4 bases, J shed 11 bases, and the junction held 10 bases outside the gene matches. The CDR3 DNA reads as TGTGCCAGCAGCTCCTCTCAACCGGGACAGGGGGCTTTCTTT. Its protein is CASSSSQPGQGAFF.

This clonotype was found many times. V is TRBV5-1 and J is TRBJ1-1; the D is unclear. The germline CDR1 and CDR2 sequences are SGHRS and YFSETQ. The V end lost 5 bases, the J end lost 5 bases, and 13 bases lay between the germline ends. The CDR3 sequence is 13 residues long. CDR3 protein: CASSTPAGTEAFF. In nucleotides, the CDR3 is TGCGCCAGCAGTACCCCAGCGGGAACTGAAGCTTTCTTT.

The V call is TRBV4-1, the J call TRBJ2-7; 11 bases line up with TRBD1. This CDR3 spans 15 amino acids. Germline CDR1 is MGHRA and CDR2 is YSYEKL. The trim removed 8 bases at V and 5 bases at J, leaving 11 bases unmatched. The DNA of the CDR3 is TGCGCCAGCGGGTCCTCCGGGACAGGGGGTGACGAGCAGTACTTC. This translates into CASGSSGTGGDEQYF.

This clonotype appeared a single time. The V and J genes are TRBV7-2 and TRBJ2-1; D is uncertain. The CDR3 consists of 16 residues. Trimming took off 5 bases at V and 6 bases at J, with 20 bases between the two ends. Germline CDR1 SGHTA, CDR2 FQGNSA. The CDR3 DNA reads TGTGCCAGCAGCGCTTTACAAGCTCCCCTTCCCAATGAGCAGTTCTTC. This translates into CASSALQAPLPNEQFF.